This T cell receptor (beta chain) was sequenced during a study of monozygotic twins with inflammatory bowel disease. The draw for each donor consisted of a single 2.5 ml blood sample. As to this clonotype: The antigen remains undetermined.

TCRdb processed the 5' RACE reads again and assigns one entry to each CDR3 protein, with no DNA. The repertoire table contains fewer than 400,000 distinct CDR3 sequences. Study results and caveats: IBD-affected twins scored below their healthy co-twins in TCRbeta diversity (inverse Simpson).

This CDR3 is 12 amino acids long. CDR1 is SGHTA, CDR2 FQGNSA, per germline. The sequence was collected from a human donor with ulcerative colitis or Crohn's disease, or a healthy co-twin of an affected twin (not recorded which). Sequencing used blood. The rearrangement links TRBV7-2 to TRBJ2-1. The CDR3 protein is CATKVLYNEQFF.